Sequencing of this T cell receptor (beta chain) was carried out in a study of T cell repertoires in cytomegalovirus infection. For the study at large: Through public TCR beta signatures, both CMV infection and matching HLA type were indicated.

TCRdb called the reads again in MiXCR, with one record for every CDR3 protein. Altogether about 300,000 distinct CDR3 sequences are present, roughly a tenth being singletons, with the ten largest covering around 2.5%. Trimming pared 7 bases from V and 8 bases from J, leaving 20 bases between. The CDR3 loop spans 14 amino acids. Per the germline V gene, CDR1 is MDHEN and CDR2 is SYDVKM. This clonotype occurred many times. Source material: PBMCs. The V and J genes are TRBV28 and TRBJ1-2, with D possibly matching TRBD1 (6 bases). The TCR originated in a human donor in good health (CMV status not recorded). Some clones in this sample may be carry-over from other donors' samples. This CDR3 reads CASTMSGGLRGYTF. The CDR3 nucleotides read TGTGCCAGCACCATGAGTGGGGGGCTGAGAGGCTACACCTTC.